These 14 T cell receptor beta chains originate from one sample sequenced in a study of cytomegalovirus exposure and HLA in healthy donors. The PCR employed 60 Vbeta primers together with 13 Jbeta primers. Some clones are missing from TCRdb's copy, which holds only in-frame ones; the method was immunoSEQ multiplex PCR. Among about 150,000 clones listed, approximately 80% were seen once. Material for sequencing was PBMCs. The receptors stem from a man aged 18 to 30 in good health and CMV-seronegative.

V usage is TRBV12-5 and J usage is TRBJ2-1; 7 nucleotides agree with TRBD1. The germline CDR1 and CDR2 sequences are LGHNT and FRNRAP. Trimming cost V 5 bases and J 7 bases; bases outside gene matches: 8. The CDR3 covers 14 residues. The CDR3 reads CASGNDRVGNEQFF. The CDR3 coding sequence is TGTGCTAGTGGTAATGACAGGGTTGGGAATGAGCAGTTCTTC. Looking up the rest from reference TRBV12-5 and TRBJ2-1 gives the full variable domain: DARVTQTPRHKVTEMGQEVTMRCQPILGHNTVFWYRQTMMQGLELLAYFRNRAPLDDSGMPKDRFSAEMPDATLATLKIQPSEPRDSAVYFCASGNDRVGNEQFFGPGTRLTVL.

This clone was seen a single time. J is TRBJ2-6 and V is TRBV7-2, with 7 bases lining up with TRBD1. CDR1 is SGHTA and CDR2 is FQGNSA in the germline V gene. CDR3 length equals 19 residues. V gave up 4 bases and J gave up 0 bases; unmatched junction bases: 12. The CDR3 coding sequence is TGTGCCAGCAGCTCCTACCCGGGACAGCTATCCTCTGGGGCCAACGTCCTGACTTTC. Encoded protein: CASSSYPGQLSSGANVLTF.

The chain is built from TRBV6-1 and TRBJ1-1; 7 positions match TRBD1. V gave up 5 bases and J gave up 1 base; unmatched junction bases: 7. The CDR3 loop spans 15 amino acids. The germline V gene has CDR1 MNHNS and CDR2 SASEGT. The CDR3 here is CASSKQGSGNTEAFF. The CDR3 coding sequence is TGTGCCAGCAGTAAACAGGGGTCGGGGAACACTGAAGCTTTCTTT.

In DNA, the CDR3 is TGTGCCAGCAGCCTGACTAGCGCGAACACCGGGGAGCTGTTTTTT. It is translated as CASSLTSANTGELFF. The V gene is TRBV7-9, the J gene TRBJ2-2; TRBD2 matches at 8 bases. The V and J ends lost 5 bases and 0 bases, in that order; junction bases with no gene match: 2. The CDR3 loop spans 15 amino acids. The V gene's germline CDR1 is SEHNR and CDR2 FQNEAQ (reference sequence).

The table lists this clone with a count of one. CDR3 in DNA: TGCGCCAGCAGCTTGGAAGTAGGAGGGCAGTTCTTC. Its protein product is CASSLEVGGQFF. The chain combines TRBV5-1 with TRBJ2-1; tentative D call: TRBD2 (5 bases). CDR3 size: 12 residues. CDR1 and CDR2 from the germline V gene are SGHRS and YFSETQ. The ends were cut back, 0 bases at V and 12 bases at J, with 10 bases in the middle.

The chain couples TRBV19 to TRBJ2-7; TRBD2 is a possible D gene (6 bases). Germline loops: CDR1 LNHDA, CDR2 SQIVND (reference sequence). The CDR3 has 14 residues. Trimming removed 4 bases from V and 2 bases from J, with 12 bases in between. CDR3 amino acids: CASSNREKTYEQYF. The DNA for the CDR3 is TGTGCCAGTAGTAACCGGGAGAAGACCTACGAGCAGTACTTC.

This clone was detected a few times. The chain has TRBV6-5 and TRBJ2-3, with D unresolved. Germline CDR1 reads MNHEY; CDR2 reads SVGAGI. The CDR3 is made up of 12 amino acids. The V gene lost 5 bases and the J gene lost 0 bases, with 3 bases spanning the gap. CDR3 sequence reads: CASSPSTDTQYF. As DNA, the CDR3 is TGTGCCAGCAGTCCAAGCACAGATACGCAGTATTTT.

This clone was counted between two and nine times. The V gene is TRBV5-1, the J gene TRBJ2-6; the D gene is possibly TRBD2 (7 bases). With 0 bases removed from V and 2 bases from J, the gap between germline ends came to 15 bases. The CDR3 has 18 residues. Germline CDR1 reads SGHRS; CDR2 reads YFSETQ. The CDR3 spells CASSLEPGRGAGANVLTF. Here the CDR3 DNA reads TGCGCCAGCAGCTTGGAGCCGGGGAGGGGGGCTGGGGCCAACGTCCTGACTTTC. Combining the CDR3 with reference TRBV5-1 and TRBJ2-6 gives the whole variable domain KAGVTQTPRYLIKTRGQQVTLSCSPISGHRSVSWYQQTPGQGLQFLFEYFSETQRNKGNFPGRFSGRQFSNSRSEMNVSTLELGDSALYLCASSLEPGRGAGANVLTFGAGSRLTVL.

As for this clone: A junction end diverges from the germline sequence, so it may reflect a read error. The rearrangement uses TRBV29-1 and TRBJ1-1; D is unclear. The CDR3 covers 14 residues. The germline CDR1 and CDR2 sequences are SQVTM and ANQGSEA. CDR3 residues: CSVEDRGDGTEAFF. The DNA for the CDR3 is TGCAGCGTGGAAGACCGCGGGGATGGAACTGAAGCTTTCTTT.

This chain uses TRBV7-9 with TRBJ1-5; no definite D call. The CDR3 totals 12 residues. Germline CDR1 and CDR2: SEHNR and FQNEAQ (reference sequence). Between the trimmed V and J ends, which lost 2 bases and 7 bases, there was a span of 6 bases. The CDR3 is CASSLYSQPQHF. The CDR3 nucleotides are TGTGCCAGCAGCTTATATAGCCAGCCCCAGCATTTT. Based on the CDR3 plus reference TRBV7-9 and TRBJ1-5, the full variable domain is DTGVSQNPRHKITKRGQNVTFRCDPISEHNRLYWYRQTLGQGPEFLTYFQNEAQLEKSRLLSDRFSAERPKGSFSTLEIQRTEQGDSAMYLCASSLYSQPQHFGDGTRLSIL.

V is TRBV5-4 and J is TRBJ2-1; 10 nucleotides align to TRBD1. From germline, CDR1 is SGHNT and CDR2 YYREEE (reference sequence). The J segment lost 7 bases and the V segment lost 0 bases, leaving 10 bases of the junction unmatched. The CDR3 consists of 17 residues. As DNA, the CDR3 is TGTGCCAGCAGCTTGGGGGGCGGGACAGGGGCGAAAAATGAGCAGTTCTTC. Amino acid sequence: CASSLGGGTGAKNEQFF.

V usage is TRBV25-1 and J usage is TRBJ2-2, with TRBD1 matching over 7 bases. V lost 10 bases, J lost 3 bases, and 8 bases stayed unmatched. In germline, CDR1 is MGHDK, CDR2 SYGVNS. The CDR3 loop spans 14 amino acids. The CDR3 is CATRQGGDTGELFF. The CDR3 nucleotides are TGTGCCACCCGACAGGGTGGGGACACCGGGGAGCTGTTTTTT.

This chain uses TRBV15 with TRBJ2-2, with a weak D call TRBD2 (5 bases). V gave up 0 bases and J gave up 1 base, with 9 bases separating them. This CDR3 region has 16 residues. The germline gives CDR1 LNHNV, CDR2 YYDKDF (reference sequence). This CDR3 reads CATSREEVWNTGELFF. The CDR3 DNA is TGTGCCACCAGCAGAGAGGAGGTGTGGAACACCGGGGAGCTGTTTTTT.

J is TRBJ2-5 and V is TRBV11-2; D is unclear. Germline CDR1 reads SGHAT; CDR2 reads FQNNGV. Trimming shortened V by 4 bases and J by 1 base, and 10 bases separated the two germline ends. The length of the CDR3 is 14 residues. CDR3 in amino acids: CASSSRGSQETQYF. CDR3 bases: TGTGCCAGCAGCTCGCGCGGTTCCCAAGAGACCCAGTACTTC.